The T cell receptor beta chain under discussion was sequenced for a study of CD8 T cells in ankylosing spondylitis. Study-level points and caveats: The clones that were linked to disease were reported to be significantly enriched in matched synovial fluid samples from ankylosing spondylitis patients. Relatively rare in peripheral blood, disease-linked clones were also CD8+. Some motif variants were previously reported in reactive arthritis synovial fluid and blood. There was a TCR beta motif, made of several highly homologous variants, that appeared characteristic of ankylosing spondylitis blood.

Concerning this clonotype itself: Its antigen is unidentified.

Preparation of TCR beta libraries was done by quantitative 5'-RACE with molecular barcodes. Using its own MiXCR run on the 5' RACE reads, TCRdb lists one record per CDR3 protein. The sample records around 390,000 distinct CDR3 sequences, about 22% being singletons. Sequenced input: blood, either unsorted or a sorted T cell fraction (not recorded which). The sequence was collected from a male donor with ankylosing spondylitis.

CDR3 sequence reads: CASSMVLAGYNEQYF. The CDR3 coding sequence is TGTGCCAGTAGTATGGTACTAGCGGGTTACAATGAGCAGTACTTC. This chain joins TRBV19 and TRBJ2-1; 9 nucleotides agree with TRBD2. The DNA end favors TRBJ2-7, so the J call may be wrong. The CDR3 contains 15 residues. CDR1 and CDR2 from the germline V gene are LNHDA and SQIVND (reference sequence).